This T cell receptor (beta chain) was sequenced during a study of T cell responses to AZD1222 COVID-19 vaccine. Trimming removed 3 bases from V and 8 bases from J, with 8 bases in between. This CDR3 region has 13 residues. On this clone itself: Its target is not known.

Study results and limitations: There were vaccine-associated CD4 TCRs across spike, dominant at 160-218 and 743-854.

Here immunoSEQ multiplex PCR was the method, and the copy in TCRdb shows in-frame clones only, minus some. The data contain some 120,000 clones, more than 70% of them singletons. The origin of this receptor is an adult in good health. Source: peripheral blood, taken on day 0 of AZD1222 vaccination. The rearrangement joins TRBV12-3 or TRBV12-4 to TRBJ1-6; D is possibly TRBD1 (6 bases). CDR3 sequence reads: CASSFSGDSPLHF. The CDR3 nucleotides read TGTGCCAGCAGTTTCTCAGGGGATTCACCCCTCCACTTT.